This T cell receptor beta chain was obtained from a study of blood T cell repertoires in COVID-19 (TCRdb year 2020). For the study in its entirety: The collaborator samples originated in the United States, Italy and Spain and spanned the acute and convalescent phases of COVID-19. The dataset comprised deeply sampled blood TCRbeta repertoires from subjects exposed to, actively infected with, or recovered from COVID-19. The material from the prospective study consisted of cDNA or gDNA derived from T cells, B-cell-depleted T cells, or PBMCs. The repertoires were released in a freely available public database intended as a resource for research on the immune response to SARS-CoV-2. Sample metadata almost always included a de-identified subject ID, COVID-19 status, age in years and sex. HLA class I and class II types, where available, came from metadata supplied by the sample provider rather than from assay-based typing. The samples were drawn from two sources: the first 160 participants of the ongoing ImmuneRACE study, and some 1,300 subjects contributed by 6 global collaborators.

This clone was seen a few times. Its antigen remains unidentified. No base quality information exists; no much larger clone differs at one position. TCRbeta CDR3 regions were amplified from genomic DNA using the immunoSEQ Assay, a bias-controlled multiplex PCR. Turning to the authors' computational methods: The number of nucleated cells in each sample was estimated by amplification of reference gene primers within the assay. To quantify the absolute abundance of each unique TCRbeta CDR3 rearrangement, sequence reads were collapsed and filtered. Productive Simpson clonality was computed per sample as the square root of Simpson's diversity index over productive rearrangements. The source is immuneACCESS, and TCRdb retained only in-frame sequences with V and J called. Part of the clones is not carried over; for the studies checked, unresolved V genes explain less than half of this, and the remainder is unexplained. V, J and clone size derive from that table, while D and trimming were established from the DNA sequence. The sample table lists about 130,000 clones, roughly three quarters of them with a count of one. Jointly, the top ten make up 4% to 5% of the sample.

In Seattle, one collaborating source enrolled patients while the infection was active and tracked those patients longitudinally over the course of disease. Whole blood was collected in K2EDTA tubes by collaborating institutions according to the institutions' own protocols. For TCRbeta analysis, collaborators shipped samples in one of three forms: frozen whole blood, isolated PBMCs, or DNA extracted from either of those sample types. The full study reports these points: The quantity of clinical and demographic metadata differed by source and by participant and was supplied without curation.

According to the germline V gene (reference sequence), CDR1 reads SGHAT and CDR2 reads FQDESV. Deletion took 7 bases off V and 1 base off J, with a span of 16 bases between the germline ends. Spanning cysteine to phenylalanine, the CDR3 consists of 15 amino acids. Just the 45-base CDR3 DNA is kept, in frame starting at base 1. The TCR comes from a woman in her 70s with COVID-19, enrolled during active disease. Sequences were obtained from peripheral blood. This receptor chain uses TRBV11-1 and TRBJ1-1; perhaps TRBD1 is the D gene, with 6 bases matching. The nucleotide sequence reads as follows: TGTGCCAGCACCCTTTTAGGGACAAGGAACACTGAAGCTTTCTTT. It is translated as CASTLLGTRNTEAFF.